These 23 T cell receptor beta chains originate from one sample sequenced in a study of blood T cells in healthy people across ages (dated by TCRdb to between 2014 and 2017). Library creation used 5' RACE. The run used an Illumina HiSeq 2500. A second PCR of roughly 7 to 11 cycles was performed with a sample-barcoded 5' primer and a J-beta primer mix. TCRdb's own reprocessing of the public reads used fastp at Q25 and MiXCR and kept productive beta chains. Rows merge per CDR3 protein into single entries with the most common DNA and genes. This sample holds about 580,000 distinct CDR3 sequences; around 48% were observed only once. The ten largest clonotypes hold approximately 25% of the sample. The source material was blood. The receptors shown here come from a man at least 80 years old in good health.

The chain is built from TRBV6-5 and TRBJ1-2, with D unresolved. CDR1 is MNHEY, CDR2 SVGAGI, per germline. Deletions cut 6 bases from V and 2 bases from J, with 13 bases between. CDR3 size: 14 residues. CDR3 sequence: CASSRTPGNYGYTF. Here the CDR3 DNA reads TGTGCCAGCAGCCGGACCCCCGGAAACTATGGCTACACCTTC.

The gene calls are TRBV20-1 and TRBJ2-5; 8 bases are shared with TRBD2. V shed 1 base and J 1 base; nucleotides not matched to a gene: 5. This CDR3 comprises 15 residues. Looked up from germline, CDR1 is DFQATT and CDR2 is SNEGSKA (reference sequence). The CDR3 loop is CSARGQRGSQETQYF. The DNA for the CDR3 is TGCAGTGCTAGAGGCCAGCGGGGGTCCCAAGAGACCCAGTACTTC.

This clonotype has a handful of counts. This sequence joins TRBV12-3 or TRBV12-4 and TRBJ2-1; 12 nucleotides match TRBD2. J was trimmed by 8 bases and V by 5 bases; bases with no gene match: 10. CDR3 length: 16 amino acids. The CDR3 coding sequence is TGTGCCAGCAGTCCTCCTAGCGGGGGGGCCGGGGATGAGCAGTTCTTC. Translation: CASSPPSGGAGDEQFF.

In nucleotides, the CDR3 is TGCAGTGCCGTCGACAGGCGAATCGGGCAGCCCCAGCATTTT. Its translation: CSAVDRRIGQPQHF. The genes are TRBV20-1 and TRBJ1-5; perhaps TRBD1 as D (6 bases). CDR3 length: 14 residues. Trimming cost V 6 bases and J 7 bases, with 19 bases left between them. CDR1 DFQATT and CDR2 SNEGSKA come from the germline V gene (reference sequence).

The chain carries TRBV2 and TRBJ1-2; 8 bases are shared with TRBD1. Losses at the gene ends were 6 bases for V and 2 bases for J; bases not matched to a gene: 11. Germline V lookup: CDR1 SNHLY, CDR2 FYNNEI. The CDR3 spans 16 residues. The CDR3 loop is CASSPDRARRNYGYTF. In DNA form, the CDR3 reads TGTGCCAGCAGCCCGGACAGGGCTCGGAGGAACTATGGCTACACCTTC.

Only a few counts were recorded for this clonotype. The rearrangement joins TRBV6-2 or TRBV6-3 to TRBJ2-1; 13 nucleotides match TRBD2. This CDR3 contains 15 residues. The ends lost 4 bases at V and 7 bases at J; junction bases unmatched: 4. CDR1 is MNHEY and CDR2 is SVGEGT in the germline V gene. CDR3 in amino acids: CASSSGLAGDNEQFF. CDR3 nucleotide sequence: TGTGCCAGCAGTTCCGGACTAGCGGGGGATAATGAGCAGTTCTTC.

This clonotype was counted only a few times. The V gene is TRBV7-2, the J gene TRBJ2-6; D gene uncertain. The CDR3 length is 17 residues. Trimming stripped 1 base from V and 0 bases from J, with 10 bases between. The germline gives CDR1 SGHTA, CDR2 FQGNSA. The CDR3 DNA sequence: TGTGCCAGCAGCTTAGAGCAGACCTTCTCTGGGGCCAACGTCCTGACTTTC. Translated, it gives CASSLEQTFSGANVLTF. The whole variable domain, remainder taken from reference TRBV7-2 and TRBJ2-6, is GAGVSQSPSNKVTEKGKDVELRCDPISGHTALYWYRQSLGQGLEFLIYFQGNSAPDKSGLPSDRFSAERTGGSVSTLTIQRTQQEDSAVYLCASSLEQTFSGANVLTFGAGSRLTVL.

The chain links TRBV7-8 to TRBJ1-6; D unclear. Deletions cut 3 bases from V and 0 bases from J, with 3 bases between. The CDR3 has 14 residues. In germline, CDR1 is SGHVS, CDR2 FQNEAQ. As DNA, the CDR3 is TGTGCCAGCAGCTTTAACTCCTATAATTCACCCCTCCACTTT. Translated: CASSFNSYNSPLHF.

The chain employs TRBV5-5 and TRBJ2-5; D gene uncertain. Per the germline V gene, CDR1 is SGHKS and CDR2 is YYEKEE (reference sequence). The ends were cut back, 1 base at V and 2 bases at J, with 12 bases in the middle. The CDR3 runs to 15 residues. CDR3 protein: CASSLPDLGQETQYF. CDR3 sequence (DNA): TGTGCCAGCAGCTTGCCCGACCTTGGGCAAGAGACCCAGTACTTC.

The chain recombines TRBV11-2 with TRBJ1-4; TRBD1 might be the D (6 bases). The germline V gene encodes CDR1 SGHAT and CDR2 FQNNGV. This CDR3 is built from 21 residues. With 5 bases removed from V and 0 bases from J, the gap between germline ends came to 28 bases. CDR3: CASSHRLIRGPISATNEKLFF. Written as DNA, the CDR3 is TGTGCCAGCAGCCACCGGCTGATCAGGGGTCCTATCTCCGCAACTAATGAAAAACTGTTTTTT.

The chain employs TRBV28 and TRBJ2-5; 9 bases line up with TRBD2. V was clipped by 2 bases and J by 5 bases; unmatched bases: 6. Germline CDR1 MDHEN, CDR2 SYDVKM. The CDR3 totals 15 residues. CDR3 amino acids: CASSLNAGGQETQYF. DNA of the CDR3: TGTGCCAGCAGTTTAAACGCGGGAGGGCAGGAGACCCAGTACTTC. Full variable domain (rest looked up from reference TRBV28 and TRBJ2-5): DVKVTQSSRYLVKRTGEKVFLECVQDMDHENMFWYRQDPGLGLRLIYFSYDVKMKEKGDIPEGYSVSREKKERFSLILESASTNQTSMYLCASSLNAGGQETQYFGPGTRLLVL.

A note on this clonotype: A much larger clone lies one base from this, so it may be a read error. V is TRBV6-5 and J is TRBJ2-7; 10 nucleotides align to TRBD1. This CDR3 comprises 15 residues. Per germline, CDR1 MNHEY and CDR2 SVGAGI. CDR3 nucleotide sequence: TGTGCCAGCTCGACAGGGGGCCATAGCTCCCACGAGCAGTACTTC. It yields the protein CASSTGGHSSHEQYF.

The chain combines TRBV30 with TRBJ2-5; possibly TRBD1 for D (5 bases). The CDR3 runs 13 residues. The V end was cut by 5 bases, the J end by 1 base, with 11 bases between. Germline CDR1 and CDR2: GTSNPN and SVGIG (reference sequence). The CDR3 protein is CAWGAESQETQYF. DNA of the CDR3: TGTGCCTGGGGGGCGGAGAGCCAAGAGACCCAGTACTTC.

This clonotype was recorded many times. This chain connects TRBV6-6 to TRBJ2-5; tentatively, D is TRBD1 (6 bases). There are 15 residues in the CDR3. Germline CDR1 MNHNY, CDR2 SVGAGI (reference sequence). V lost 0 bases to trimming and J lost 1 base, with 9 bases between them. CDR3 residues: CASSYSRGGQETQYF. The DNA of the CDR3 is TGTGCCAGCAGTTACTCGCGAGGGGGCCAAGAGACCCAGTACTTC.

The chain is built from TRBV7-9 and TRBJ2-3; 9 bases fit TRBD2. The CDR3 spans 16 residues. V shed 5 bases, J shed 6 bases, and the junction held 12 bases outside the gene matches. Germline CDR1 SEHNR, CDR2 FQNEAQ (reference sequence). In DNA form, the CDR3 reads TGTGCCAGCAGCCCCCGACTAGCGGAAATCTCGGATACGCAGTATTTT. Translated, it gives CASSPRLAEISDTQYF.

On this clonotype: This could be a read error, since a much larger clone is one nucleotide away. The J gene is TRBJ2-1, the V gene TRBV6-5; 7 bases are a match to TRBD2. The CDR3 sequence is 17 residues long. V gave up 2 bases and J gave up 0 bases; unmatched junction bases: 7. From germline, CDR1 is MNHEY and CDR2 SVGAGI. CDR3 bases: TGTGCCAGCAGTTACGCTGTGGGAGGGCGCTCCTACAATGAGCAGTTCTTC. Protein sequence: CASSYAVGGRSYNEQFF.

In DNA, the CDR3 is TGTGCCAGCAGCCCAAGACTAGCGGAGGGGGGCTCCTACAATGAGCAGTACTTC. It specifies CASSPRLAEGGSYNEQYF. The rearrangement joins TRBV9 to TRBJ2-7, with 9 bases fitting TRBD2. Trimming removed 4 bases from V and 7 bases from J; junction bases left unmatched: 21. In germline, CDR1 is SGDLS, CDR2 YYNGEE. The CDR3 is 18 residues long.

This rearrangement joins TRBV7-9 to TRBJ1-4; D not certain. The V end was cut by 0 bases, the J end by 3 bases, with 8 bases between. CDR3 length: 15 amino acids. CDR1 SEHNR and CDR2 FQNEAQ come from the germline V gene (reference sequence). The CDR3 region is CASSLALGPNEKLFF. For the CDR3, the DNA is TGTGCCAGCAGCTTAGCGTTGGGTCCTAATGAAAAACTGTTTTTT. The variable domain in full, completed from reference TRBV7-9 and TRBJ1-4, reads DTGVSQNPRHKITKRGQNVTFRCDPISEHNRLYWYRQTLGQGPEFLTYFQNEAQLEKSRLLSDRFSAERPKGSFSTLEIQRTEQGDSAMYLCASSLALGPNEKLFFGSGTQLSVL.

In its sample, this clonotype was seen a few times. V usage is TRBV4-1 and J usage is TRBJ1-1; no clear D gene. The V end was cut by 0 bases, the J end by 9 bases, with 17 bases between. The CDR3 loop spans 15 amino acids. Germline CDR1 and CDR2: MGHRA and YSYEKL. The chain's CDR3 is CASSQDPLRGLKAFF. CDR3 nucleotide sequence: TGCGCCAGCAGCCAAGATCCTCTGAGAGGATTAAAAGCTTTCTTT.

V and J are TRBV11-3 and TRBJ2-5; D remains ambiguous. The CDR3 runs to 14 residues. Per the germline V gene, CDR1 is SGHNT and CDR2 is YENEEA. Trimming stripped 0 bases from V and 0 bases from J, with 5 bases between. The CDR3 sequence is CASSLDPYQETQYF. In nucleotides, the CDR3 is TGTGCCAGCAGCTTAGACCCCTACCAAGAGACCCAGTACTTC.

In this sample, this clonotype turned up a few times. This chain joins TRBV5-1 and TRBJ1-2; TRBD1 agrees at 11 bases. With V trimmed by 5 bases and J by 6 bases, 12 bases remained unmatched. CDR1 SGHRS and CDR2 YFSETQ come from the germline V gene. This CDR3 is 16 amino acids long. This chain's CDR3 is CASRTTRDRGIHGYTF. In DNA, the CDR3 is TGCGCCAGCAGGACGACTCGGGACAGGGGGATCCATGGCTACACCTTC. Full variable domain (missing parts from reference TRBV5-1 and TRBJ1-2): KAGVTQTPRYLIKTRGQQVTLSCSPISGHRSVSWYQQTPGQGLQFLFEYFSETQRNKGNFPGRFSGRQFSNSRSEMNVSTLELGDSALYLCASRTTRDRGIHGYTFGSGTRLTVV.

On this clonotype itself: Mismatch with germline at one junction end may stem from a read error. The chain recombines TRBV27 with TRBJ1-2; D perhaps matches TRBD1 (5 bases). There are 13 residues in the CDR3. CDR1 MNHEY and CDR2 SMNVEV come from the germline V gene (reference sequence). CDR3: CASSTSGLYGCTF. The CDR3 coding sequence is TGTGCCAGCAGCACCTCAGGGCTCTATGGCTGCACCTTC.

This chain connects TRBV5-1 to TRBJ2-1; 11 nucleotides align to TRBD2. J was trimmed by 4 bases and V by 0 bases; bases with no gene match: 6. CDR3 length: 17 residues. Germline values: CDR1 SGHRS, CDR2 YFSETQ. In nucleotides, the CDR3 is TGCGCCAGCAGCTTGGTTACTAGCGGGAGTAATTACAATGAGCAGTTCTTC. Amino acid sequence: CASSLVTSGSNYNEQFF.